The 32 T cell receptor beta chains in this list originate from one sample, sequenced in a study of cytomegalovirus exposure and HLA in healthy donors. The PCR made use of 60 Vbeta and 13 Jbeta primers. Generated by immunoSEQ multiplex PCR, the TCRdb table keeps only in-frame clones and is missing some. Seen here are more than 140,000 clones, nearly 80% observed once, and the top ten hold around 0.7%. Material for sequencing was PBMCs. These receptors were taken from a male donor in good health and CMV-seronegative.

The chain uses TRBV6-1 and TRBJ1-5; 8 bases map to TRBD1. The junction had 5 bases not matched to a gene; V was cut back by 8 bases and J by 5 bases. CDR1 and CDR2 (germline): MNHNS, SASEGT. This CDR3 spans 13 amino acids. The CDR3 spells CASGGQGYQPQHF. The CDR3 DNA reads TGTGCCAGCGGAGGACAGGGCTATCAGCCCCAGCATTTT.

J is TRBJ1-1 and V is TRBV2; D possibly corresponds to TRBD1 (5 bases). The V end was cut by 6 bases, the J end by 3 bases, with 11 bases between. Germline CDR1 and CDR2: SNHLY and FYNNEI. The CDR3 consists of 13 residues. CDR3 in DNA: TGTGCCAGCAGCGTACGGGGGGACACTGAAGCTTTCTTT. Amino acid sequence: CASSVRGDTEAFF.

V and J are TRBV7-9 and TRBJ2-7, with 10 nucleotides matching TRBD1. In germline, CDR1 is SEHNR, CDR2 FQNEAQ (reference sequence). The CDR3 is 15 amino acids. J lost 6 bases, V lost 3 bases, and 8 bases had no gene match. For the CDR3, the DNA is TGTGCCAGCAGCTTTTCGGGACAGGGGTTCTCCGAGCAGTACTTC. The encoded protein is CASSFSGQGFSEQYF. The full variable domain, its missing parts supplied by reference TRBV7-9 and TRBJ2-7, is DTGVSQNPRHKITKRGQNVTFRCDPISEHNRLYWYRQTLGQGPEFLTYFQNEAQLEKSRLLSDRFSAERPKGSFSTLEIQRTEQGDSAMYLCASSFSGQGFSEQYFGPGTRLTVT.

This clone was observed a few times. This chain joins TRBV7-2 and TRBJ1-1; D not certain. This CDR3 is built from 13 residues. Germline values: CDR1 SGHTA, CDR2 FQGNSA. V lost 3 bases and J 1 base, leaving 6 bases between the germline ends. DNA of the CDR3: TGTGCCAGCAGCTTCGACACGAACACTGAAGCTTTCTTT. Translating gives CASSFDTNTEAFF.

This clone appeared a few times. Written as DNA, the CDR3 is TGTGCCAGCAGTGAAGAGGGGGAGTATCAGCCCCAGCATTTT. The encoded protein is CASSEEGEYQPQHF. The J gene is TRBJ1-5, the V gene TRBV6-1, with D perhaps matching TRBD1 (6 bases). CDR1 and CDR2 (germline): MNHNS, SASEGT. V lost 1 base, J lost 5 bases, and 9 bases lay in between. This CDR3 region has 14 residues.

The rearrangement links TRBV4-3 to TRBJ1-1, with 9 bases matching TRBD1. The CDR3 runs 15 residues. With 4 bases clipped from V and 2 bases from J, the junction kept 5 bases outside the gene matches. Germline V gene sequence: CDR1 LGHNA, CDR2 YSLEER. CDR3 in DNA: TGCGCCAGCAGCCCCCCGGGACAGGGAAACACTGAAGCTTTCTTT. Translation: CASSPPGQGNTEAFF.

CDR3 DNA sequence: TGTGCCAGCAGGGGGACTAGCGGGTACACCGGGGAGCTGTTTTTT. Translated, it gives CASRGTSGYTGELFF. The chain couples TRBV6-5 to TRBJ2-2, with 12 bases identical to TRBD2. This CDR3 contains 15 residues. V gave up 6 bases and J gave up 3 bases; unmatched junction bases: 2. Germline V gives CDR1 MNHEY, CDR2 SVGAGI.

The chain employs TRBV10-3 and TRBJ2-1; D not resolved. Trimming took off 3 bases at V and 4 bases at J, with 10 bases between the two ends. This CDR3 contains 14 residues. Germline V gene lookup returns CDR1 ENHRY and CDR2 SYGVKD. CDR3: CAISEQILYNEQFF. The CDR3 DNA sequence: TGTGCCATCAGTGAACAGATACTTTACAATGAGCAGTTCTTC.

The rearrangement joins TRBV18 to TRBJ2-2; 9 bases are shared with TRBD2. Germline CDR1 and CDR2: KGHSH and LQKENI. The CDR3 runs to 16 residues. V was pared by 1 base and J by 7 bases, with 7 bases of the junction left unmatched. The CDR3 DNA reads TGTGCCAGCTCACCACAACCTAGCGGGATTGGCGGGGAGCTGTTTTTT. As protein: CASSPQPSGIGGELFF.

This sequence joins TRBV28 and TRBJ1-1; 8 nucleotides line up with TRBD1. The germline V gene encodes CDR1 MDHEN and CDR2 SYDVKM. The CDR3 totals 15 residues. The junction had 10 bases not matched to a gene; V was cut back by 5 bases and J by 5 bases. CDR3 loop: CASSSPQTGGTEAFF. Written as DNA, the CDR3 is TGTGCCAGCAGTAGTCCCCAAACAGGGGGAACTGAAGCTTTCTTT.

The J gene is TRBJ1-5, the V gene TRBV18, with a tentative D call TRBD1 (5 bases). The V gene lost 5 bases and the J gene lost 7 bases, with 18 bases spanning the gap. The CDR3 is made up of 15 amino acids. Germline V gene lookup returns CDR1 KGHSH and CDR2 LQKENI. This CDR3 reads CASSYDSGVGQPQHF. The DNA for the CDR3 is TGTGCCAGCTCATACGACAGTGGGGTGGGGCAGCCCCAGCATTTT.

This chain's CDR3 is CASSELDRIGETQYF. CDR3 DNA: TGTGCCAGCAGTGAATTAGACAGGATCGGTGAGACCCAGTACTTC. This chain links TRBV25-1 with TRBJ2-5, with a weak D call TRBD1 (6 bases). This CDR3 comprises 15 residues. Per germline, CDR1 MGHDK and CDR2 SYGVNS. Between the trimmed V and J ends, which lost 1 base and 5 bases, there was a span of 14 bases. Looking up the rest from reference TRBV25-1 and TRBJ2-5 gives the full variable domain: EADIYQTPRYLVIGTGKKITLECSQTMGHDKMYWYQQDPGMELHLIHYSYGVNSTEKGDLSSESTVSRIRTEHFPLTLESARPSHTSQYLCASSELDRIGETQYFGPGTRLLVL.

The genes are TRBV5-5 and TRBJ1-1; possible D gene TRBD1, 6 bases. V lost 2 bases to trimming and J lost 3 bases, with 8 bases between them. The CDR3 has 13 residues. Germline V lookup: CDR1 SGHKS, CDR2 YYEKEE (reference sequence). The CDR3 region is CASSLQGHTEAFF. CDR3 sequence (DNA): TGTGCCAGCAGCTTACAGGGACACACTGAAGCTTTCTTT.

The V and J genes are TRBV9 and TRBJ1-6; D possibly corresponds to TRBD1 (5 bases). The germline gives CDR1 SGDLS, CDR2 YYNGEE. V lost 3 bases to trimming and J lost 8 bases, with 18 bases between them. This CDR3 comprises 16 residues. The CDR3 reads CASSEGTRDSDSPLHF. The CDR3 nucleotides are TGTGCCAGCAGCGAGGGGACGCGGGATTCGGATTCACCCCTCCACTTT.

The V gene is TRBV27, the J gene TRBJ1-2, with D perhaps TRBD1 (6 bases). CDR3 length: 13 amino acids. CDR1 and CDR2 from the germline V gene are MNHEY and SMNVEV (reference sequence). Between the trimmed V and J ends, which lost 3 bases and 3 bases, there was a span of 8 bases. The CDR3 sequence is CASSFGQHYGYTF. DNA of the CDR3: TGTGCCAGCAGTTTTGGACAGCACTATGGCTACACCTTC.

The chain has TRBV27 and TRBJ1-3; D is unresolved. Per germline, CDR1 MNHEY and CDR2 SMNVEV (reference sequence). With 5 bases removed from V and 4 bases from J, the gap between germline ends came to 12 bases. This CDR3 spans 14 amino acids. CDR3 nucleotide sequence: TGTGCCAGCAGTGACCGGTCACAGGGAAACACCATATATTTT. The encoded protein is CASSDRSQGNTIYF.

This clone was seen a handful of times. The rearrangement uses TRBV5-1 and TRBJ1-1, with a tentative D call TRBD1 (5 bases). V was pared by 5 bases and J by 0 bases, with 11 bases between. This CDR3 has 14 residues. CDR1 and CDR2 from the germline V gene are SGHRS and YFSETQ. The CDR3 sequence: CASRIDSLNTEAFF. The CDR3 DNA reads as TGCGCCAGCAGGATAGACAGCCTGAACACTGAAGCTTTCTTT.

The rearrangement links TRBV27 to TRBJ1-1; 12 bases map to TRBD1. The CDR3 consists of 18 residues. V lost 10 bases to trimming and J lost 5 bases; unmatched junction nucleotides: 20. The germline CDR1 and CDR2 sequences are MNHEY and SMNVEV (reference sequence). The CDR3 sequence: CATRDYPGQGAGWTEAFF. Written as DNA, the CDR3 is TGTGCCACCAGAGATTACCCGGGACAGGGGGCGGGATGGACTGAAGCTTTCTTT.

The rearrangement links TRBV9 to TRBJ2-2; D may be TRBD2 (5 bases). The CDR3 spans 14 residues. Trimming took 9 bases from V and 6 from J, leaving 18 bases between them. Germline V gene sequence: CDR1 SGDLS, CDR2 YYNGEE. The CDR3 loop reads CATQSRDYAGELFF. The CDR3 region has the DNA TGTGCCACCCAGAGCCGGGATTATGCCGGGGAGCTGTTTTTT.

This clone was seen more than once but under ten times. This chain links TRBV4-2 with TRBJ2-3; D may be TRBD2 (6 bases). This CDR3 region has 16 residues. Trimming cost V 4 bases and J 1 base, with 15 bases left between them. Germline CDR1 reads LGHNA; CDR2 reads YNFKEQ. As DNA, the CDR3 is TGTGCCAGCAGCCCCGGCGGCGTAGCGGGCACAGATACGCAGTATTTT. Translation gives CASSPGGVAGTDTQYF.

The chain links TRBV7-8 to TRBJ2-5; possibly TRBD1 for D (5 bases). Trimming removed 2 bases from V and 5 bases from J, with 15 bases in between. Germline CDR1 is SGHVS and CDR2 is FQNEAQ. The CDR3 contains 15 residues. The CDR3 reads CASSLIMGRGETQYF. The CDR3 coding sequence is TGTGCCAGCAGCTTAATCATGGGGCGTGGGGAGACCCAGTACTTC.

The V and J genes are TRBV5-1 and TRBJ2-1, with a tentative D call TRBD1 (6 bases). With 3 bases removed from V and 2 bases from J, the gap between germline ends came to 12 bases. This CDR3 is built from 15 residues. From germline, CDR1 is SGHRS and CDR2 YFSETQ. CDR3 residues: CASSYQGSAYNEQFF. The CDR3 DNA reads as TGCGCCAGCAGCTACCAGGGGAGCGCCTACAATGAGCAGTTCTTC.

The CDR3 bases are TGTGCCAGCCAGCGGTTGTACCAAGAGACCCAGTACTTC. It encodes CASQRLYQETQYF. This chain links TRBV6-5 with TRBJ2-5; a possible D gene is TRBD2 (5 bases). V was shortened by 8 bases and J by 0 bases, with 10 bases between the two germline ends. The CDR3 consists of 13 residues. CDR1 MNHEY and CDR2 SVGAGI come from the germline V gene.

This clone was detected only a few times. The chain joins TRBV6-1 to TRBJ1-1, with 9 bases matching TRBD1. The CDR3 covers 14 residues. The junction had 9 bases not matched to a gene; V was cut back by 8 bases and J by 5 bases. The V gene's germline CDR1 is MNHNS and CDR2 SASEGT. CDR3 amino acids: CASYPGQGKTEAFF. CDR3 sequence (DNA): TGTGCCAGCTACCCCGGACAGGGGAAGACTGAAGCTTTCTTT.

The chain couples TRBV7-3 to TRBJ2-7; a possible D gene is TRBD2 (5 bases). Per the germline V gene, CDR1 is SGHTA and CDR2 is FQGTGA. The V and J ends lost 5 bases and 2 bases respectively, with 13 bases between them. CDR3 size: 14 residues. The CDR3 sequence: CASSLESGPYEQYF. The CDR3 DNA is TGTGCCAGCAGCCTCGAAAGCGGTCCCTACGAGCAGTACTTC.

The CDR3: CASSSAALADQHEQYF. CDR3 DNA: TGTGCCAGCAGCTCCGCCGCTCTAGCGGACCAACACGAGCAGTACTTC. V gene TRBV13 combines with J gene TRBJ2-7, with TRBD2 identical over 7 bases. Germline V gene data show CDR1 as PRHDT and CDR2 as FYEKMQ (reference sequence). V dropped 4 bases and J dropped 5; count of bases not matched to a gene: 14. The CDR3 sequence is 16 residues long.

This chain joins TRBV11-3 and TRBJ2-2, with D perhaps TRBD1 (6 bases). V was pared by 4 bases and J by 5 bases, with 17 bases between. Per germline, CDR1 SGHNT and CDR2 YENEEA. This CDR3 is built from 16 residues. CDR3 in DNA: TGTGCCAGCAGCTCTTCACCCTTTACAGGGACCGGGGAGCTGTTTTTT. Amino acid sequence: CASSSSPFTGTGELFF. The variable domain in full, with the rest retrieved from reference TRBV11-3 and TRBJ2-2, is EAGVVQSPRYKIIEKKQPVAFWCNPISGHNTLYWYLQNLGQGPELLIRYENEEAVDDSQLPKDRFSAERLKGVDSTLKIQPAELGDSAVYLCASSSSPFTGTGELFFGEGSRLTVL.

This sequence joins TRBV6-1 and TRBJ1-2; weak D call: TRBD1 (6 bases). The CDR3 runs 13 residues. Germline assignment: CDR1 MNHNS and CDR2 SASEGT. V was pared by 6 bases and J by 4 bases, with 12 bases between. CDR3 region: CASRITGIYGYTF. The DNA of the CDR3 is TGTGCCAGCAGGATAACAGGGATCTATGGCTACACCTTC.

This clone showed up just once. The chain is built from TRBV11-2 and TRBJ1-3; TRBD1 aligns across 7 bases. Germline CDR1 SGHAT, CDR2 FQNNGV. The CDR3 covers 16 residues. Losses at the gene ends were 4 bases for V and 0 bases for J; bases not matched to a gene: 6. The chain's CDR3 is CASSSGGQISGNTIYF. CDR3 bases: TGTGCCAGCAGCTCAGGGGGACAGATCTCTGGAAACACCATATATTTT.

This clone is a singleton in its sample. The gene calls are TRBV5-6 and TRBJ2-5; D not certain. The J call is uncertain, as TRBJ2-7 better fits the DNA end. The germline V gene has CDR1 SGHDT and CDR2 YYEEEE. The CDR3 length is 12 residues. The CDR3 loop reads CASSFGSYEQYF. For the CDR3, the DNA is TGTGCCAGCAGCTTCGGGTCCTACGAGCAGTACTTC.

The DNA of the CDR3 is TGTGCCAGCAGCGTAGCTGGCGGGGGCAGCTCCTACAATGAGCAGTTCTTC. Its translation is CASSVAGGGSSYNEQFF. V and J are TRBV9 and TRBJ2-1; D is perhaps TRBD2 (7 bases). Trimming stripped 0 bases from V and 0 bases from J, with 13 bases between. The CDR3 contains 17 residues. The V gene's germline CDR1 is SGDLS and CDR2 YYNGEE.

The V call is TRBV6-5, the J call TRBJ2-2; 7 bases are shared with TRBD1. The CDR3 runs 15 residues. Losses at the gene ends were 5 bases for V and 4 bases for J; bases not matched to a gene: 7. Germline V gene data show CDR1 as MNHEY and CDR2 as SVGAGI. The CDR3 nucleotides are TGTGCCAGCAGTGCGACAGGGACAATCACCGGGGAGCTGTTTTTT. This codes for CASSATGTITGELFF.